The rows below give T cell receptor beta chains drawn from one sample of a study of blood T cell repertoires in COVID-19. Assay: immunoSEQ multiplex PCR; the TCRdb copy retains only in-frame clones and omits some. The repertoire consists of around 140,000 clones, with around 90% occurring once and the leading ten covering roughly 4%. The specimen sequenced was PBMCs or T cells enriched from blood (not recorded which). The receptors come from a woman in her 40s who had been exposed to COVID-19. Each CDR3 is given with its conserved first and last residue. A D gene is named only where the DNA matches it firmly. Clone size is given for some rows only: seen once, a few or many times, or a class if the clone is expanded.

CASRRGSEQYF,TGTGCCAGCCGGCGCGGGTCCGAGCAGTACTTC,TRBV5-7,NA,TRBJ2-7,NA
CASSRTSGYEDTQYF,TGCGCCAGCAGCAGAACTAGCGGGTACGAAGATACGCAGTATTTT,TRBV4-1,TRBD2,TRBJ2-3,NA
CASSIGQGQGAHYGYTF,TGTGCCAGCAGCATTGGCCAGGGGCAGGGGGCCCACTATGGCTACACCTTC,TRBV5-5,TRBD1,TRBJ1-2,NA
CATSDSRGYNEQFF,TGTGCCACCAGTGATTCGCGGGGGTACAATGAGCAGTTCTTC,TRBV24-1,TRBD2,TRBJ2-1,NA
CASSVPGTGTAEAFF,TGTGCCAGCAGCGTACCCGGGACAGGGACGGCTGAAGCTTTCTTT,TRBV5-4,TRBD1,TRBJ1-1,NA
CASSLGQGSGYTF,TGTGCCAGCAGTCTCGGACAGGGGAGCGGCTACACCTTC,TRBV27,TRBD1,TRBJ1-2,once
CASSLAGGDEQFF,TGTGCCAGCAGTCTAGCGGGAGGTGATGAGCAGTTCTTC,TRBV14,TRBD2,TRBJ2-1,few
CASSPPAGLYNSPLHF,TGTGCCAGCTCACCACCGGCAGGACTCTATAATTCACCCCTCCACTTT,TRBV18,NA,TRBJ1-6,NA
CASRNSGTSYEQYF,TGTGCCAGCAGAAATAGCGGGACTTCCTACGAGCAGTACTTC,TRBV2,TRBD2,TRBJ2-7,few
CASSPPTGITGELFF,TGTGCCAGCTCACCACCGACAGGGATTACCGGGGAGCTGTTTTTT,TRBV18,TRBD1,TRBJ2-2,NA
CASSPLRQGASTQYF,TGTGCCAGCAGCCCCCTGCGGCAGGGGGCGTCTACGCAGTATTTT,TRBV11-2,TRBD1,TRBJ2-3,NA
CASRGHLSGELFF,TGTGCCAGCAGGGGACACCTCTCCGGGGAGCTGTTTTTT,TRBV12-3/TRBV12-4,NA,TRBJ2-2,NA
CASSLDRLTGVGYEQYF,TGCGCCAGCAGCTTGGATCGTCTGACGGGAGTAGGCTACGAGCAGTACTTC,TRBV5-1,NA,TRBJ2-7,NA
CASSRQAYNEQFF,TGTGCCAGCAGCCGACAGGCTTACAATGAGCAGTTCTTC,TRBV6-2/TRBV6-3,NA,TRBJ2-1,NA
CASSGEPDSYGYTF,TGTGCCAGCAGCGGGGAGCCCGACTCCTATGGCTACACCTTC,TRBV9,NA,TRBJ1-2,NA
CASSLTGGGELFF,TGTGCCAGCAGCCTGACAGGGGGCGGGGAGCTGTTTTTT,TRBV9,TRBD1,TRBJ2-2,NA
CASSLSSGTGGETQYF,TGTGCCAGCAGCTTATCTTCCGGGACAGGGGGGGAGACCCAGTACTTC,TRBV7-2,TRBD1,TRBJ2-5,NA
CASSSDRGNTEAFF,TGTGCCAGCTCATCGGACAGGGGGAACACTGAAGCTTTCTTT,TRBV18,TRBD1,TRBJ1-1,NA
CASSPRFGNTIYF,TGTGCCAGCAGTCCGCGCTTCGGAAACACCATATATTTT,TRBV28,NA,TRBJ1-3,once
CASSLRDYNEQFF,TGTGCCAGCTCACTCCGGGACTACAATGAGCAGTTCTTC,TRBV18,NA,TRBJ2-1,NA
CASSIGFGLAGAPPDTQYF,TGTGCCAGTAGTATAGGCTTCGGACTAGCGGGGGCCCCGCCGGATACGCAGTATTTT,TRBV19,TRBD2,TRBJ2-3,NA
CASSLADQGRGYTF,TGTGCCAGCAGCTTAGCAGATCAGGGTCGGGGCTACACCTTC,TRBV7-8,NA,TRBJ1-2,medium-sized
CATGQGFYEQYF,TGTGCCACCGGACAGGGATTCTACGAGCAGTACTTC,TRBV27,TRBD1,TRBJ2-7,NA
CASTVFKADRSSYEKLFF,TGTGCCAGTACCGTTTTTAAAGCGGACCGCTCGAGTTATGAAAAACTGTTTTTT,TRBV19,NA,TRBJ1-4,NA
CASSQDHEETYEQYF,TGTGCCAGCAGCCAAGATCACGAGGAAACCTACGAGCAGTACTTC,TRBV4-2,NA,TRBJ2-7,few
CASSPFTGTPNTEAFF,TGTGCCAGCAGCCCCTTCACCGGGACACCAAACACTGAAGCTTTCTTT,TRBV3-1/TRBV3-2,NA,TRBJ1-1,once
CASRTTTDTQYF,TGTGCCAGCAGAACAACCACAGATACGCAGTATTTT,TRBV5-8,NA,TRBJ2-3,once
CASSQSGTGGLRNIQYF,TGTGCCAGCAGCCAATCCGGGACAGGGGGCTTGAGAAACATTCAGTACTTC,TRBV16,TRBD1,TRBJ2-4,NA
CASSFYQTGSYEQYF,TGTGCCAGCAGTTTTTACCAGACAGGCTCCTACGAGCAGTACTTC,TRBV28,NA,TRBJ2-7,NA